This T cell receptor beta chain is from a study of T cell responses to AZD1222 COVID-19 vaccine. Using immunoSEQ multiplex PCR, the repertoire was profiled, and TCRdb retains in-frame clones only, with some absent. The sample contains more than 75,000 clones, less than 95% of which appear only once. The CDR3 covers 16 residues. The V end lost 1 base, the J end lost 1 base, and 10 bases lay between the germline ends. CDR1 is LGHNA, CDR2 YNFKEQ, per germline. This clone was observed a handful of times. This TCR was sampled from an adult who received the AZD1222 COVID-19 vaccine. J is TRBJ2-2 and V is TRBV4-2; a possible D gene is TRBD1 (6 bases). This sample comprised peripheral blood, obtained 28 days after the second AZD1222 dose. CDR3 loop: CASSQVRDKNTGELFF. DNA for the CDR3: TGTGCCAGCAGCCAAGTCCGGGACAAGAACACCGGGGAGCTGTTTTTT.